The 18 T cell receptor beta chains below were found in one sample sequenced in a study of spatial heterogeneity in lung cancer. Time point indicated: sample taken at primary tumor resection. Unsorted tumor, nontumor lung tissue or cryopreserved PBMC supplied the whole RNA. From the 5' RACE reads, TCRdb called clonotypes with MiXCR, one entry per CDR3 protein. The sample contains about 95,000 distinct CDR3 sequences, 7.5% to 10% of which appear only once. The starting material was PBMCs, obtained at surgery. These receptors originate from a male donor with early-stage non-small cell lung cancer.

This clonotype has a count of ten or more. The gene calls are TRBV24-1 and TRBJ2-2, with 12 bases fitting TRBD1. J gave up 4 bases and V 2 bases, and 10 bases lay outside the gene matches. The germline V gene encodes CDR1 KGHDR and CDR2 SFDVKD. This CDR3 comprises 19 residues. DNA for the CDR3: TGTGCCACCAGTGATTCGTCCCGGGACAGGGGGCGTAGCACCGGGGAGCTGTTTTTT. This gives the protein CATSDSSRDRGRSTGELFF.

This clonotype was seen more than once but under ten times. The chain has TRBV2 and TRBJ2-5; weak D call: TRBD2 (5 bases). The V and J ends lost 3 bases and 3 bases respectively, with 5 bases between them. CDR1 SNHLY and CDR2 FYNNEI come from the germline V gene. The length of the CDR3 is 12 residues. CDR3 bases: TGTGCCAGCAGTGAGGAGGAAGAGACCCAGTACTTC. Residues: CASSEEEETQYF.

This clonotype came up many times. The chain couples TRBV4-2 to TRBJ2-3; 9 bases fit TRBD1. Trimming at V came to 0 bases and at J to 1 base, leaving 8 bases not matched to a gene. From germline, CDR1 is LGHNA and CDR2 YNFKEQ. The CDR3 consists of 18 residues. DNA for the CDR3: TGTGCCAGCAGCCAAGAGCACAGGGGGCTGGGTGGCACAGATACGCAGTATTTT. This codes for CASSQEHRGLGGTDTQYF.

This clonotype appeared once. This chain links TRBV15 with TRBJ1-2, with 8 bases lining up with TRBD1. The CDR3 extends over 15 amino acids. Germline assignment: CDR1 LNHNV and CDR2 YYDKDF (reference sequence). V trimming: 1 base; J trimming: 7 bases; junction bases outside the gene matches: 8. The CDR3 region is CATSRGGQGGFGYTF. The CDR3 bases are TGTGCCACCAGCAGAGGAGGACAGGGAGGTTTTGGCTACACCTTC.

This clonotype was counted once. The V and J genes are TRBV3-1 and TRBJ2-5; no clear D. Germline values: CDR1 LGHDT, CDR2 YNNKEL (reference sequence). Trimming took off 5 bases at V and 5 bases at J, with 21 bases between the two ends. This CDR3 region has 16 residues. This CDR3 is CASSGSTFAGRETQYF. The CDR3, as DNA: TGTGCCAGCAGCGGGTCGACATTTGCCGGTAGGGAGACCCAGTACTTC.

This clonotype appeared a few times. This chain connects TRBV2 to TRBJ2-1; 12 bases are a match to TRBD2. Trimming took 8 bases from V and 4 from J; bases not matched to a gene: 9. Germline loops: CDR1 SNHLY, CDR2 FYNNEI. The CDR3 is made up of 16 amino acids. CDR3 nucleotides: TGTGCCAGCCTTGCTAGCGGGGGGGCTAGGTACAATGAGCAGTTCTTC. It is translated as CASLASGGARYNEQFF.

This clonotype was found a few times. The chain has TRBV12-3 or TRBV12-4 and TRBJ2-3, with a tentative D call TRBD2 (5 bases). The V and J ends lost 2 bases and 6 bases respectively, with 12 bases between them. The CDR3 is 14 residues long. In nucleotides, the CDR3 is TGTGCCAGCAGTTTACTGCTAGCTGGGGATACGCAGTATTTT. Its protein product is CASSLLLAGDTQYF.

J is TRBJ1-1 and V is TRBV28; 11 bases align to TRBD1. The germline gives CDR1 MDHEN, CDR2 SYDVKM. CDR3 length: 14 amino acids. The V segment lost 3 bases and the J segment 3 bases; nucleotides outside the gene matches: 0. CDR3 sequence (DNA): TGTGCCAGCAGTTTGGGACAGGGGGACACTGAAGCTTTCTTT. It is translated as CASSLGQGDTEAFF.

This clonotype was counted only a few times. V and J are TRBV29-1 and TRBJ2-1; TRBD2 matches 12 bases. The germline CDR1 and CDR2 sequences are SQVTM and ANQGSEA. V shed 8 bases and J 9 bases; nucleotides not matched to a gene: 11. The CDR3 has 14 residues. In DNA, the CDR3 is TGCAGCTCGGCAGGACTAGCGGGAAGGGGTGAGCAGTTCTTC. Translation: CSSAGLAGRGEQFF.

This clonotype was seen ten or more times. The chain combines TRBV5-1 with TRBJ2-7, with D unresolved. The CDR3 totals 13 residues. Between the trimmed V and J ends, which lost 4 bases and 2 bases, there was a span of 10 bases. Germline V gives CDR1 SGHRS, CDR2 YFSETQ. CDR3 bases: TGCGCCAGCAGCGACGGCCAGCCCTACGAGCAGTACTTC. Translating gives CASSDGQPYEQYF.

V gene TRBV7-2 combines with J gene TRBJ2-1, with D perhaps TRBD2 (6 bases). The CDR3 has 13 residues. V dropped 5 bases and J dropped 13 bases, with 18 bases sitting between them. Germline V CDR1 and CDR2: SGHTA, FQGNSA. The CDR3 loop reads CASSRLARDSQFF. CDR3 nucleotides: TGTGCCAGCAGCCGCCTTGCCAGGGACTCCCAGTTCTTC.

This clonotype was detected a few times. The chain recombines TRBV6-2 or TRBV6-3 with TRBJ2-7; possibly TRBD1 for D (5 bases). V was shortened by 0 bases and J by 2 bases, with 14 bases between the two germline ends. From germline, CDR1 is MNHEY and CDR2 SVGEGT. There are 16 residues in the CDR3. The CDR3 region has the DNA TGTGCCAGCAGTTACTCAATGGCAGGGTTTACCTACGAGCAGTACTTC. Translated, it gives CASSYSMAGFTYEQYF.

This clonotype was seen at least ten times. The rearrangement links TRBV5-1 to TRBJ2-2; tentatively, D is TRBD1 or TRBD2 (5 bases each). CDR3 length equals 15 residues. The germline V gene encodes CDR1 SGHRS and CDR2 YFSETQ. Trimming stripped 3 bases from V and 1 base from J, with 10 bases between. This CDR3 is CASSSGTVNTGELFF. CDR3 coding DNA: TGCGCCAGCAGCTCCGGGACGGTGAACACCGGGGAGCTGTTTTTT.

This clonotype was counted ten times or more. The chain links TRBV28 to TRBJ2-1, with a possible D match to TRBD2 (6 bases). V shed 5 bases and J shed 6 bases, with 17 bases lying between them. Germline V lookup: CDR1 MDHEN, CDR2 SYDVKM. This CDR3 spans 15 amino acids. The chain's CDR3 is CASSTGLERVNEQFF. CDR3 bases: TGTGCCAGCAGTACGGGCCTCGAGCGGGTCAATGAGCAGTTCTTC.

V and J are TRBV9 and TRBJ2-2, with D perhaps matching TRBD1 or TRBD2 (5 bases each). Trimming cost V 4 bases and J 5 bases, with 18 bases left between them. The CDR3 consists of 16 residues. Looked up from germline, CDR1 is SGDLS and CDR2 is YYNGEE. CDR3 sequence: CASSPPGRDHTGELFF. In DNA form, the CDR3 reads TGTGCCAGCAGCCCCCCCGGCAGGGACCATACCGGGGAGCTGTTTTTT.

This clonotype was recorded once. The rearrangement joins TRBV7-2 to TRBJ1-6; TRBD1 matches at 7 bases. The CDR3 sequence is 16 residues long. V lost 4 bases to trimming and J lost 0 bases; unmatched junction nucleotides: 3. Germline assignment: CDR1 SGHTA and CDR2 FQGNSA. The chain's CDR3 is CASSSTGNSYNSPLHF. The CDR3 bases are TGTGCCAGCAGCTCGACAGGGAACTCCTATAATTCACCCCTCCACTTT.

CDR3 loop: CASSPPLAGGHETQYF. DNA for the CDR3: TGCGCCAGCAGCCCCCCCCTAGCGGGAGGGCATGAGACCCAGTACTTC. The chain employs TRBV5-1 and TRBJ2-5; 12 bases are shared with TRBD2. Germline V CDR1 and CDR2: SGHRS, YFSETQ. V shed 4 bases, J shed 5 bases, and the junction held 9 bases outside the gene matches. The length of the CDR3 is 16 residues.

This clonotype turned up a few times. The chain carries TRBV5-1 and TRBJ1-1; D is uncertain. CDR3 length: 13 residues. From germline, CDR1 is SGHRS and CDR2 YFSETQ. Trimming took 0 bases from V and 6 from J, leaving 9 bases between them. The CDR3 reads CASSLEPNAEAFF. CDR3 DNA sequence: TGCGCCAGCAGCTTGGAGCCCAACGCTGAAGCTTTCTTT.